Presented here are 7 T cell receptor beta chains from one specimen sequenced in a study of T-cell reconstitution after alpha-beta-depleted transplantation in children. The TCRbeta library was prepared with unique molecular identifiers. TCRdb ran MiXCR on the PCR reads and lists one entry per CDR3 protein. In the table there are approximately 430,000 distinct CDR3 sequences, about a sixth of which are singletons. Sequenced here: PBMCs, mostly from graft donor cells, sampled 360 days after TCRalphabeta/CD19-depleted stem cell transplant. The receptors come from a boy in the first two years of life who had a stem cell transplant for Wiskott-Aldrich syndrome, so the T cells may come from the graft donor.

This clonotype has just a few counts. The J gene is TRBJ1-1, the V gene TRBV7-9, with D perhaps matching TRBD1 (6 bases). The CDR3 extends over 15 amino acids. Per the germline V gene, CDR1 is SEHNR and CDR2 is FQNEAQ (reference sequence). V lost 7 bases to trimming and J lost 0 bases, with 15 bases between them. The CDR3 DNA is TGTGCCAGCACCCTGACAGGCCGCATGAACACTGAAGCTTTCTTT. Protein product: CASTLTGRMNTEAFF.

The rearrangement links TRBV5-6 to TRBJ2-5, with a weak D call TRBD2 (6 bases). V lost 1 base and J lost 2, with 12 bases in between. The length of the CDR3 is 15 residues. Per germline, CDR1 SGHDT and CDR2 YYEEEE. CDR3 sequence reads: CASSLWRGQQETQYF. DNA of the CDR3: TGTGCCAGCAGCTTGTGGAGGGGTCAACAAGAGACCCAGTACTTC.

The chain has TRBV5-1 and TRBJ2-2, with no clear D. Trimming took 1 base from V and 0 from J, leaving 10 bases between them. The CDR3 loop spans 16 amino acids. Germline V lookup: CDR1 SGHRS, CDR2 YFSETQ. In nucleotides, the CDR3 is TGCGCCAGCAGCTTGTGGGCAGGACCGAACACCGGGGAGCTGTTTTTT. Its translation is CASSLWAGPNTGELFF.

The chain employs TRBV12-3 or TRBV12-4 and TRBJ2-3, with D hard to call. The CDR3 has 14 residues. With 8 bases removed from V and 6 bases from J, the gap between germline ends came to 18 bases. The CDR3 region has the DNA TGTGCCAGCTCCGGGCTTGATCCCACGGATACGCAGTATTTT. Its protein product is CASSGLDPTDTQYF.

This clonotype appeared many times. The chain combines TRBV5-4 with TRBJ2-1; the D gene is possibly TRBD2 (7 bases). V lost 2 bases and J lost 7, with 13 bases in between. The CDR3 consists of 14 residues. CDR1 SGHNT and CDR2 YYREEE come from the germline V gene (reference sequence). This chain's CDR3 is CASSFGGPRNEQFF. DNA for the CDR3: TGTGCCAGCAGCTTCGGGGGGCCGAGGAATGAGCAGTTCTTC.

The CDR3 sequence: CASSYLTSGRTDTQYF. In DNA form, the CDR3 reads TGTGCCAGCAGTTATTTGACTAGCGGGCGCACAGATACGCAGTATTTT. The V call is TRBV6-5, the J call TRBJ2-3; 10 nucleotides match TRBD2. Germline CDR1 reads MNHEY; CDR2 reads SVGAGI. This CDR3 region has 16 residues. J lost 1 base, V lost 3 bases, and 4 bases had no gene match.

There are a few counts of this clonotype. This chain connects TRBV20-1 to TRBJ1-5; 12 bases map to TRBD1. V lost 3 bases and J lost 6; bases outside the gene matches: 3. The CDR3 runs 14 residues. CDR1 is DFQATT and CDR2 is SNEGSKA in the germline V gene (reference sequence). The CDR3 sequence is CSARGQGAGQPQHF. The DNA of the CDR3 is TGCAGTGCTAGGGGACAGGGGGCCGGTCAGCCCCAGCATTTT.